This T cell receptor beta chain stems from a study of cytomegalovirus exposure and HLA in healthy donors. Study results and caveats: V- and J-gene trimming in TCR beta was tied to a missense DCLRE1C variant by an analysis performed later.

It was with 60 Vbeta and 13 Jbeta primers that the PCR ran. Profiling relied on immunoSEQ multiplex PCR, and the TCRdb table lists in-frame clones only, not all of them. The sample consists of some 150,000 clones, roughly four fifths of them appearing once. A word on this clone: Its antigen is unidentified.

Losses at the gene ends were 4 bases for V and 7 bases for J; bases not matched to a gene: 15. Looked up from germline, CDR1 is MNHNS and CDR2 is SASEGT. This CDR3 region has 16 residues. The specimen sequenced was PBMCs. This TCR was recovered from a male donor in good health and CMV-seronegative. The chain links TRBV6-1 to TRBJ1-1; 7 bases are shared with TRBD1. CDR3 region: CASSANPTGTRIEAFF. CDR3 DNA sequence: TGTGCCAGCAGTGCCAACCCGACAGGGACTAGAATTGAAGCTTTCTTT.